The present entry profiles one T cell receptor (beta chain) with its context. Some clones are missing from TCRdb's copy, which holds only in-frame ones; the method was immunoSEQ multiplex PCR. Among approximately 39,000 clones listed, 70% to 90% were seen once. The data originate from a study of STAT5B mutations in CD4+ large granular lymphocyte leukemia. This CDR3 is 18 amino acids long. V dropped 0 bases and J dropped 2; count of bases not matched to a gene: 10. Germline V CDR1 and CDR2: LGHNA, YNFKEQ. The sequence was collected from a human donor in good health. The rearrangement links TRBV4-2 to TRBJ2-7, with 10 bases that match TRBD2. The specimen sequenced was CD4+ T cells from blood buffy coats. The CDR3 DNA reads TGTGCCAGCAGCCAAGAAGAATCTAGCGGGAGTTACGCCTACGAGCAGTACTTC. Translating it yields CASSQEESSGSYAYEQYF.